The 9 T cell receptor beta chains reported below all come from one sample, sequenced in a study of CD8+ T cells in alopecia areata. cDNA serving as the sequencing template came from extracted, reverse transcribed RNA. Repertoires were generated with immunoSEQ multiplex PCR, while TCRdb's copy carries only in-frame clones and drops some. The profile shows 150,000 to 250,000 clones, 45% to 65% of them singletons. Treatment defined: oral pan-JAK inhibitor, 5-10 mg twice daily. Source: CD4+ T cells sorted from blood, taken at week 4, from a patient treated with tofacitinib. Source of these receptors: a human donor with alopecia areata.

The chain recombines TRBV5-1 with TRBJ1-4, with 7 nucleotides matching TRBD1. Germline CDR1 and CDR2: SGHRS and YFSETQ. This CDR3 contains 15 residues. Trimming removed 7 bases from V and 3 bases from J; junction bases left unmatched: 9. The CDR3 nucleotides read TGCGCCAGCGCAGATGCCGGGACAGCTAATGAAAAACTGTTTTTT. This translates into CASADAGTANEKLFF.

The chain is built from TRBV27 and TRBJ2-6; 8 bases line up with TRBD1. CDR3 size: 17 residues. Germline lookup yields CDR1 MNHEY and CDR2 SMNVEV (reference sequence). Trimming at V came to 5 bases and at J to 2 bases, leaving 8 bases not matched to a gene. CDR3 in amino acids: CASSPGTGFAGANVLTF. Written as DNA, the CDR3 is TGTGCCAGCAGTCCCGGGACAGGTTTTGCTGGGGCCAACGTCCTGACTTTC.

The table lists this clone with a few counts. The chain couples TRBV30 to TRBJ1-5; possibly TRBD1 for D (5 bases). The germline V gene encodes CDR1 GTSNPN and CDR2 SVGIG (reference sequence). V was clipped by 2 bases and J by 4 bases, with 12 bases between them. The CDR3 length is 14 residues. CDR3 bases: TGTGCCTGGAGTTCCGGGACCCGGAATCAGCCCCAGCATTTT. It translates to CAWSSGTRNQPQHF.

This clone was found once. The chain recombines TRBV4-2 with TRBJ2-5; TRBD2 aligns across 8 bases. There are 16 residues in the CDR3. Germline-derived CDR1 and CDR2 are LGHNA and YNFKEQ. The V segment lost 1 base and the J segment 5 bases; nucleotides outside the gene matches: 9. CDR3 DNA sequence: TGTGCCAGCAGCCAAGCGACAGCGGGGGCGGGGGAGACCCAGTACTTC. It codes for CASSQATAGAGETQYF.

This clone was picked up a small number of times. The chain has TRBV30 and TRBJ2-1; D ambiguous. Between the trimmed V and J ends, which lost 1 base and 5 bases, there was a span of 6 bases. The CDR3 has 12 residues. Germline CDR1 and CDR2: GTSNPN and SVGIG (reference sequence). The CDR3 spells CAWSGVNNEQFF. In nucleotides, the CDR3 is TGTGCCTGGAGTGGGGTAAACAATGAGCAGTTCTTC.

This clone was seen just once. V usage is TRBV11-3 and J usage is TRBJ2-5; TRBD1 might be the D (6 bases). This CDR3 has 15 residues. The ends were cut back, 5 bases at V and 2 bases at J, with 15 bases in the middle. CDR1 is SGHNT, CDR2 YENEEA, per germline. The CDR3 loop reads CASSPQVTGQETQYF. In DNA, the CDR3 is TGTGCCAGCAGCCCCCAAGTTACAGGGCAAGAGACCCAGTACTTC. Combining the CDR3 with reference TRBV11-3 and TRBJ2-5 gives the whole variable domain EAGVVQSPRYKIIEKKQPVAFWCNPISGHNTLYWYLQNLGQGPELLIRYENEEAVDDSQLPKDRFSAERLKGVDSTLKIQPAELGDSAVYLCASSPQVTGQETQYFGPGTRLLVL.

The rearrangement joins TRBV25-1 to TRBJ1-2; weak D call: TRBD1 (5 bases). This CDR3 contains 14 residues. The ends were cut back, 4 bases at V and 3 bases at J, with 12 bases in the middle. Germline V gene sequence: CDR1 MGHDK, CDR2 SYGVNS. CDR3 DNA sequence: TGTGCCAGCAGTGCCCGGGGCACTGACTATGGCTACACCTTC. It codes for CASSARGTDYGYTF.

This clone appeared a single time. The V gene is TRBV7-9, the J gene TRBJ2-3, with no clear D. With 2 bases removed from V and 5 bases from J, the gap between germline ends came to 2 bases. CDR1 SEHNR and CDR2 FQNEAQ come from the germline V gene (reference sequence). The CDR3 runs to 11 residues. CDR3: CASSLQDTQYF. The CDR3 DNA is TGTGCCAGCAGCTTACAAGATACGCAGTATTTT.

The chain is built from TRBV6-1 and TRBJ1-3; D gene unclear. V was pared by 2 bases and J by 0 bases, with 5 bases between. This CDR3 comprises 14 residues. Germline V gives CDR1 MNHNS, CDR2 SASEGT. CDR3 sequence reads: CASSELSSGNTIYF. In nucleotides, the CDR3 is TGTGCCAGCAGTGAACTGAGCTCTGGAAACACCATATATTTT.